These 27 T cell receptor beta chains were all obtained from the same sample, sequenced in a study of long-term antiretroviral therapy in people with HIV. An immunoSEQ assay, version v3.0, was performed at survey level. Sequenced by immunoSEQ multiplex PCR; TCRdb stores in-frame clones only, minus some. Of more than 15,000 clones in the sample, about 80% were seen once. The source material was unsorted PBMCs, sampled 0.3 years before starting antiretroviral therapy. The origin of the receptors is a man in his fifties with HIV.

The chain has TRBV4-3 and TRBJ2-3; D is undetermined. CDR3 length: 16 residues. Germline values: CDR1 LGHNA, CDR2 YSLEER. V dropped 1 base and J dropped 4 bases, with 15 bases sitting between them. CDR3: CASSQGAMGGPDTQYF. The CDR3 region has the DNA TGCGCCAGCAGCCAAGGGGCGATGGGCGGCCCAGATACGCAGTATTTT.

This clone was seen a few times. The chain has TRBV7-2 and TRBJ2-1, with 10 bases lining up with TRBD2. Trimming at V came to 3 bases and at J to 5 bases, leaving 4 bases not matched to a gene. This CDR3 has 15 residues. Germline values: CDR1 SGHTA, CDR2 FQGNSA. The chain's CDR3 is CASSFGLADHNEQFF. CDR3 nucleotides: TGTGCCAGCAGCTTCGGACTAGCGGATCACAATGAGCAGTTCTTC.

Here the CDR3 reads CASKGYGYTF. The CDR3 region has the DNA TGTGCCAGCAAGGGCTATGGCTACACCTTC. The V call is TRBV28, the J call TRBJ1-2; D is uncertain. This CDR3 has 10 residues. V lost 7 bases and J lost 4, with 4 bases in between. Germline CDR1 MDHEN, CDR2 SYDVKM.

The CDR3 region is CASSPGAGTGELFF. CDR3 in DNA: TGTGCCAGCTCACCGGGCGCAGGGACCGGGGAGCTGTTTTTT. The chain links TRBV18 to TRBJ2-2, with a weak D call TRBD1 (5 bases). CDR3 length: 14 amino acids. Trimming removed 3 bases at V and 5 bases at J, with 10 bases between. Germline V gene lookup returns CDR1 KGHSH and CDR2 LQKENI.

The chain uses TRBV4-1 and TRBJ2-7; perhaps TRBD2 as D (5 bases). The V and J ends lost 4 bases and 7 bases respectively, with 23 bases between them. Germline loops: CDR1 MGHRA, CDR2 YSYEKL. This CDR3 region has 16 residues. CDR3 in DNA: TGCGCCAGCAGCCCCGTGGAGACGGGGTCTACGAGGGAGCAGTACTTC. This codes for CASSPVETGSTREQYF.

The CDR3 bases are TGCGCCAGCAGCCAAGATCTCGGACCCCGTTATTTGGAAGCTTTCTTT. The encoded protein is CASSQDLGPRYLEAFF. The rearrangement uses TRBV4-1 and TRBJ1-1; D unclear. CDR1 and CDR2 (germline): MGHRA, YSYEKL. Trimming cost V 0 bases and J 8 bases, with 19 bases left between them. The CDR3 covers 16 residues.

This sequence joins TRBV28 and TRBJ1-6; weak D call: TRBD1 (6 bases). CDR3 size: 14 residues. Per germline, CDR1 MDHEN and CDR2 SYDVKM. V lost 6 bases, J lost 8 bases, and 14 bases lay in between. The CDR3 reads CASRLRGRDSPLHF. CDR3 coding DNA: TGTGCCAGCAGACTCAGGGGCCGTGATTCACCCCTCCACTTT.

V and J are TRBV10-2 and TRBJ2-2; D is ambiguous. The V gene lost 8 bases and the J gene lost 0 bases, with 10 bases spanning the gap. Germline CDR1 reads WSHSY; CDR2 reads SAAADI. The CDR3 covers 14 residues. The CDR3 nucleotides read TGCGCCAGCCGCCCGACTGCGAACACCGGGGAGCTGTTTTTT. Translated: CASRPTANTGELFF.

The rearrangement joins TRBV6-6 to TRBJ1-2, with D hard to call. V was cut by 0 bases and J by 1 base, with 9 bases left in between. Germline CDR1 and CDR2: MNHNY and SVGAGI (reference sequence). The CDR3 is made up of 15 amino acids. The CDR3 sequence: CASSYSNLINYGYTF. The DNA for the CDR3 is TGTGCCAGCAGTTACTCGAATCTGATTAACTATGGCTACACCTTC.

In DNA form, the CDR3 reads TGTGCCAGCACCAAAAAAGGACATTCCCAAGAGACCCAGTACTTC. Amino acid sequence: CASTKKGHSQETQYF. This rearrangement joins TRBV7-9 to TRBJ2-5, with a weak D call TRBD1 (5 bases). Looked up from germline, CDR1 is SEHNR and CDR2 is FQNEAQ (reference sequence). Trimming removed 7 bases from V and 1 base from J, with 16 bases in between. CDR3 length: 15 residues.

The chain recombines TRBV27 with TRBJ2-1; 8 bases are a match to TRBD1. Germline V gene data show CDR1 as MNHEY and CDR2 as SMNVEV (reference sequence). The V and J ends lost 8 bases and 6 bases, in that order; junction bases with no gene match: 9. The CDR3 loop spans 14 amino acids. The CDR3 is CASGGTGFLNEQFF. The CDR3 DNA is TGTGCCAGCGGAGGGACAGGCTTTCTCAATGAGCAGTTCTTC.

DNA for the CDR3: TGCGCCAGCAGCCAAGGTACAGGGCTAAAAAACATTCAGTACTTC. Its protein is CASSQGTGLKNIQYF. V and J are TRBV4-3 and TRBJ2-4; TRBD1 is a possible D gene (6 bases). CDR1 and CDR2 from the germline V gene are LGHNA and YSLEER. CDR3 size: 15 residues. V was shortened by 1 base and J by 4 bases, with 11 bases between the two germline ends.

The chain uses TRBV7-2 and TRBJ2-3; 8 bases are a match to TRBD2. This CDR3 has 13 amino acids. Germline V gives CDR1 SGHTA, CDR2 FQGNSA. The trim removed 6 bases at V and 6 bases at J, leaving 5 bases unmatched. CDR3 DNA sequence: TGTGCCAGCAGACTACCGGGGGGGGATACGCAGTATTTT. Protein: CASRLPGGDTQYF.

The chain links TRBV19 to TRBJ1-4; D gene uncertain. Germline V gene data show CDR1 as LNHDA and CDR2 as SQIVND (reference sequence). Trimming stripped 4 bases from V and 0 bases from J, with 3 bases between. The CDR3 sequence is 13 residues long. CDR3 coding DNA: TGTGCCAGTAGTAAAGCAACTAATGAAAAACTGTTTTTT. Its translation is CASSKATNEKLFF.

The rearrangement links TRBV25-1 to TRBJ2-5, with a possible D match to TRBD2 (6 bases). Trimming shortened V by 3 bases and J by 5 bases, and 16 bases separated the two germline ends. Germline V gene data show CDR1 as MGHDK and CDR2 as SYGVNS. This CDR3 spans 15 amino acids. This chain's CDR3 is CASSDVGGVLETQYF. For the CDR3, the DNA is TGTGCCAGCAGTGACGTGGGCGGGGTCCTCGAGACCCAGTACTTC.

V usage is TRBV18 and J usage is TRBJ2-1; D may be TRBD2 (5 bases). This CDR3 contains 16 residues. Germline CDR1 and CDR2: KGHSH and LQKENI. Between the trimmed V and J ends, which lost 5 bases and 0 bases, there was a span of 14 bases. For the CDR3, the DNA is TGTGCCAGCTCATTCTCCACGGGAAGCTCCTACAATGAGCAGTTCTTC. Its translation is CASSFSTGSSYNEQFF. The full variable domain, in which reference TRBV18 and TRBJ2-1 provide the parts outside the CDR3, is NAGVMQNPRHLVRRRGQEARLRCSPMKGHSHVYWYRQLPEEGLKFMVYLQKENIIDESGMPKERFSAEFPKEGPSILRIQQVVRGDSAAYFCASSFSTGSSYNEQFFGPGTRLTVL.

This clone occurred a few times. The DNA of the CDR3 is TGCGCCAGCAGCTTCCAGGGACTGAACACCGGGGAGCTGTTTTTT. Translation: CASSFQGLNTGELFF. This chain connects TRBV5-1 to TRBJ2-2; tentatively, D is TRBD2 (6 bases). The germline CDR1 and CDR2 sequences are SGHRS and YFSETQ. CDR3 size: 15 residues. The V end was cut by 2 bases, the J end by 1 base, with 9 bases between.

The chain combines TRBV7-9 with TRBJ2-1; TRBD1 aligns across 10 bases. The germline CDR1 and CDR2 sequences are SEHNR and FQNEAQ (reference sequence). CDR3 size: 15 residues. V gave up 5 bases and J gave up 2 bases; unmatched junction bases: 3. This CDR3 reads CASSGQGVTYNEQFF. The DNA of the CDR3 is TGTGCCAGCAGCGGACAGGGGGTCACCTACAATGAGCAGTTCTTC.

This sequence joins TRBV5-1 and TRBJ2-5; 8 bases line up with TRBD2. The J segment lost 3 bases and the V segment lost 0 bases, leaving 1 base of the junction unmatched. The CDR3 has 14 amino acids. Per the germline V gene, CDR1 is SGHRS and CDR2 is YFSETQ. CDR3 DNA sequence: TGCGCCAGCAGCTTGGCACTAGCGGAAGAGACCCAGTACTTC. Its translation: CASSLALAEETQYF.

The V call is TRBV7-6, the J call TRBJ2-7, with D possibly TRBD1 on 7 matching bases. Germline lookup yields CDR1 SGHVS and CDR2 FNYEAQ. Trimming took off 5 bases at V and 4 bases at J, with 21 bases between the two ends. CDR3 length: 16 amino acids. CDR3 region: CASSPDTGDSSYEQYF. CDR3 nucleotide sequence: TGTGCCAGCAGCCCAGATACAGGGGACTCGTCGTACGAGCAGTACTTC.

CDR3 DNA sequence: TGTGCCAGCAGTGGGACAGCTAACTCTGGGGCCAACGTCCTGACTTTC. Amino acids: CASSGTANSGANVLTF. This chain uses TRBV6-4 with TRBJ2-6; D may be TRBD1 (6 bases). Germline V gene data show CDR1 as MRHNA and CDR2 as SNTAGT. The CDR3 is 16 residues long. Between the trimmed V and J ends, which lost 4 bases and 0 bases, there was a span of 10 bases.

This chain links TRBV5-4 with TRBJ1-5, with 7 nucleotides matching TRBD1. J lost 1 base, V lost 4 bases, and 5 bases had no gene match. Germline-derived CDR1 and CDR2 are SGHNT and YYREEE (reference sequence). The CDR3 sequence is 15 residues long. The CDR3 coding sequence is TGTGCCAGCAGCCAAGGGGGCTCGAGCAATCAGCCCCAGCATTTT. This translates into CASSQGGSSNQPQHF.

The chain links TRBV4-1 to TRBJ2-1, with 7 bases identical to TRBD1. Trimming at V came to 4 bases and at J to 9 bases, leaving 3 bases not matched to a gene. CDR3 length: 12 residues. The germline CDR1 and CDR2 sequences are MGHRA and YSYEKL. This CDR3 is CASSRNRGEQFF. The CDR3 DNA reads as TGCGCCAGCAGCCGAAACAGGGGTGAGCAGTTCTTC.

With regard to this clone: This CDR3 is also generated by other DNA sequences in the sample. The V gene is TRBV19, the J gene TRBJ2-7; 8 bases are a match to TRBD1. This CDR3 is built from 19 residues. Germline lookup yields CDR1 LNHDA and CDR2 SQIVND (reference sequence). Germline trimming cut 3 bases from V and 3 bases from J; bases unmatched to any gene: 19. This chain's CDR3 is CASSINVGTGFSLDYEQYF. The CDR3 bases are TGTGCCAGTAGTATCAATGTCGGGACAGGCTTTTCTCTCGACTACGAGCAGTACTTC. Full variable domain (remainder filled in from reference TRBV19 and TRBJ2-7): DGGITQSPKYLFRKEGQNVTLSCEQNLNHDAMYWYRQDPGQGLRLIYYSQIVNDFQKGDIAEGYSVSREKKESFPLTVTSAQKNPTAFYLCASSINVGTGFSLDYEQYFGPGTRLTVT.

The rearrangement joins TRBV5-1 to TRBJ1-2; TRBD1 is a possible D gene (5 bases). The CDR3 consists of 16 residues. Germline assignment: CDR1 SGHRS and CDR2 YFSETQ. The V gene lost 0 bases and the J gene lost 0 bases, with 12 bases spanning the gap. The chain's CDR3 is CASSLVGDLPNYGYTF. Written as DNA, the CDR3 is TGCGCCAGCAGCTTGGTTGGGGACCTTCCTAACTATGGCTACACCTTC.

DNA for the CDR3: TGTGCCAGCAGTGTTGGGACAGGGGCGTGGGAGCAGTACTTC. Amino acid sequence: CASSVGTGAWEQYF. The rearrangement joins TRBV28 to TRBJ2-7; 10 bases agree with TRBD1. Trimming cost V 5 bases and J 7 bases; bases outside gene matches: 8. CDR1 and CDR2 from the germline V gene are MDHEN and SYDVKM. The CDR3 loop spans 14 amino acids.

The gene calls are TRBV18 and TRBJ1-1; D unclear. Germline-derived CDR1 and CDR2 are KGHSH and LQKENI. This CDR3 has 16 residues. The V end lost 1 base, the J end lost 0 bases, and 12 bases lay between the germline ends. The CDR3 DNA sequence: TGTGCCAGCTCACCACGGAATAGTTACATGAACACTGAAGCTTTCTTT. Protein sequence: CASSPRNSYMNTEAFF. Full variable domain (rest looked up from reference TRBV18 and TRBJ1-1): NAGVMQNPRHLVRRRGQEARLRCSPMKGHSHVYWYRQLPEEGLKFMVYLQKENIIDESGMPKERFSAEFPKEGPSILRIQQVVRGDSAAYFCASSPRNSYMNTEAFFGQGTRLTVV.